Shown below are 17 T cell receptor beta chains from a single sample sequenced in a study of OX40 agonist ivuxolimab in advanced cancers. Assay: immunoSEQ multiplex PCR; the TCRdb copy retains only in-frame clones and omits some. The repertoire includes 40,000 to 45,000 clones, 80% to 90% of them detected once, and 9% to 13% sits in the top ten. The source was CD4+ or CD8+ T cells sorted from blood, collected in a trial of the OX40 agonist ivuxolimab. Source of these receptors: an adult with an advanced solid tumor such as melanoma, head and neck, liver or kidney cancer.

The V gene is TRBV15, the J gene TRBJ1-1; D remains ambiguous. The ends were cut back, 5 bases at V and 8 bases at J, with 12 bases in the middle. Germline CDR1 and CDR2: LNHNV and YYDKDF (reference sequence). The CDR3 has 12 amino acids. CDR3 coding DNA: TGTGCCACCAGCGGGCTCGCGGACGAAGCTTTCTTT. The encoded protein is CATSGLADEAFF.

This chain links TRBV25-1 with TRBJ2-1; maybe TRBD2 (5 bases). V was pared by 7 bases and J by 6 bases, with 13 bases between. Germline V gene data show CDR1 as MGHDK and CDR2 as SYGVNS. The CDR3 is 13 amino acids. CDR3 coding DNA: TGTGCCAGCAAATTTGGACTCATCAATGAGCAGTTCTTC. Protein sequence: CASKFGLINEQFF. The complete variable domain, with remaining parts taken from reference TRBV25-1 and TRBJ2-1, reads EADIYQTPRYLVIGTGKKITLECSQTMGHDKMYWYQQDPGMELHLIHYSYGVNSTEKGDLSSESTVSRIRTEHFPLTLESARPSHTSQYLCASKFGLINEQFFGPGTRLTVL.

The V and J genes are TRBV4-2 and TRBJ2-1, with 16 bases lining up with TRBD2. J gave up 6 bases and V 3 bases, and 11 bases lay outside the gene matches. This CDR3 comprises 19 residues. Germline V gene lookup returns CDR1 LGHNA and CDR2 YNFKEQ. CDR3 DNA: TGTGCCAGCAGCCATTCGCCGGGACTAGCGGGGGGGATTGCCAATGAGCAGTTCTTC. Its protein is CASSHSPGLAGGIANEQFF.

CDR3 amino acids: CASSPGQGIVSEAFF. CDR3 nucleotides: TGTGCCAGCAGCCCTGGACAGGGGATTGTCTCTGAAGCTTTCTTT. V and J are TRBV7-9 and TRBJ1-1, with 9 nucleotides matching TRBD1. This CDR3 has 15 residues. V was clipped by 5 bases and J by 6 bases; unmatched bases: 10. Per germline, CDR1 SEHNR and CDR2 FQNEAQ (reference sequence). Filled out from reference TRBV7-9 and TRBJ1-1, the complete variable domain reads DTGVSQNPRHKITKRGQNVTFRCDPISEHNRLYWYRQTLGQGPEFLTYFQNEAQLEKSRLLSDRFSAERPKGSFSTLEIQRTEQGDSAMYLCASSPGQGIVSEAFFGQGTRLTVV.

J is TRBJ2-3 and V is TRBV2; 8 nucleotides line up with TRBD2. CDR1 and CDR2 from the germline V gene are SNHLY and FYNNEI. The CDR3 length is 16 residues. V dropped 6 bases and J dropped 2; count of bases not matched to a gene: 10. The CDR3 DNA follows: TGTGCCAGCAGAGGCCGTGCGGGGGGTTTCACAGATACGCAGTATTTT. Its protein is CASRGRAGGFTDTQYF.

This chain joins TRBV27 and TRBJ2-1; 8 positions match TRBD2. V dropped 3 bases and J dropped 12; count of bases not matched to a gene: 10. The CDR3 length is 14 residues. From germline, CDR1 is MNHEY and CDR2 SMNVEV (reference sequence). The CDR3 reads CASSFRLPSGGQFF. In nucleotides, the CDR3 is TGTGCCAGCAGTTTTAGACTGCCCAGCGGGGGGCAGTTCTTC.

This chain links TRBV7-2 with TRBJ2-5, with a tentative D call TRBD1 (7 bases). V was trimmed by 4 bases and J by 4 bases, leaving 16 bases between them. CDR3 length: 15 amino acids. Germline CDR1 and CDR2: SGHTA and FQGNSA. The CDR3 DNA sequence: TGTGCCAGCAGCTCGAAAACCCAGGGGGGAGAGACCCAGTACTTC. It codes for CASSSKTQGGETQYF.

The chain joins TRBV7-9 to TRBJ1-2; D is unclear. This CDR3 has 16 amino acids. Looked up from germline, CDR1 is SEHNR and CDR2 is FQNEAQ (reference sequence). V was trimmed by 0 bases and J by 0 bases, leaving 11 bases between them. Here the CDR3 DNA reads TGTGCCAGCAGCTTAGCCATTTCCAGGACTAACTATGGCTACACCTTC. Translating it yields CASSLAISRTNYGYTF. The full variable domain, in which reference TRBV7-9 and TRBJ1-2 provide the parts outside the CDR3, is DTGVSQNPRHKITKRGQNVTFRCDPISEHNRLYWYRQTLGQGPEFLTYFQNEAQLEKSRLLSDRFSAERPKGSFSTLEIQRTEQGDSAMYLCASSLAISRTNYGYTFGSGTRLTVV.

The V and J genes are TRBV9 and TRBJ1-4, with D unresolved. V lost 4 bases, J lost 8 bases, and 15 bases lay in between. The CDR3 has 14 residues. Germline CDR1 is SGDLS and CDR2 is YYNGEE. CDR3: CASSPAARDEKLFF. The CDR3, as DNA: TGTGCCAGCAGCCCCGCGGCCAGAGACGAAAAACTGTTTTTT. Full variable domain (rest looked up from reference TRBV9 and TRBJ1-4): DSGVTQTPKHLITATGQRVTLRCSPRSGDLSVYWYQQSLDQGLQFLIQYYNGEERAKGNILERFSAQQFPDLHSELNLSSLELGDSALYFCASSPAARDEKLFFGSGTQLSVL.

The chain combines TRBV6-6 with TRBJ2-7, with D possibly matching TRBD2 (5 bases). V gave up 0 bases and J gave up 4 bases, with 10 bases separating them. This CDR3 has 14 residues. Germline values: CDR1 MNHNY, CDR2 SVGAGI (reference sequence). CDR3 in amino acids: CASSYSDSSYEQYF. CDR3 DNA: TGTGCCAGCAGTTACTCGGACTCGTCATACGAGCAGTACTTC.

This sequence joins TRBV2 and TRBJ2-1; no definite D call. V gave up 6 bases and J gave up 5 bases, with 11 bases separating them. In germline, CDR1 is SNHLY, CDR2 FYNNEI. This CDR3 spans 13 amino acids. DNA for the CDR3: TGTGCCAGCAGCCCCTGGCTGAACAATGAGCAGTTCTTC. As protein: CASSPWLNNEQFF.

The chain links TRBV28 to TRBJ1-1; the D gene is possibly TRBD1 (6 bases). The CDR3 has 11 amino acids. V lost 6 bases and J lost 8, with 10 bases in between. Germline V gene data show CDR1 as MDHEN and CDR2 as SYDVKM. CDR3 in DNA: TGTGCCAGCAGGAGGGGGTTCGAAGCTTTCTTT. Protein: CASRRGFEAFF.

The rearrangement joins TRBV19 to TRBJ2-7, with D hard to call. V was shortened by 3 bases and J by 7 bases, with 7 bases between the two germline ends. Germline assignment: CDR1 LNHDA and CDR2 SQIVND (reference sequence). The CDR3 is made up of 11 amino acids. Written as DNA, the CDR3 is TGTGCCAGTAGTATGGGGTGGGAGCAGTACTTC. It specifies CASSMGWEQYF.

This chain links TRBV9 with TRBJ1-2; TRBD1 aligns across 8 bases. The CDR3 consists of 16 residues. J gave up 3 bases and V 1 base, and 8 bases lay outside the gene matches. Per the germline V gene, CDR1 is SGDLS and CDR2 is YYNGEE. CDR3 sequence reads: CASSVSVTDRDYGYTF. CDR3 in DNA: TGTGCCAGCAGCGTAAGCGTTACGGACAGGGACTATGGCTACACCTTC.

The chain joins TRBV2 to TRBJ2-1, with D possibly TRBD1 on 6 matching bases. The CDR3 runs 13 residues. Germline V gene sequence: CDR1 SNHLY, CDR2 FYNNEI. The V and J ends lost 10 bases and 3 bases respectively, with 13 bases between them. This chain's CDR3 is CATSRGGYNEQFF. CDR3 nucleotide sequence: TGTGCCACCTCAAGAGGGGGCTACAATGAGCAGTTCTTC.

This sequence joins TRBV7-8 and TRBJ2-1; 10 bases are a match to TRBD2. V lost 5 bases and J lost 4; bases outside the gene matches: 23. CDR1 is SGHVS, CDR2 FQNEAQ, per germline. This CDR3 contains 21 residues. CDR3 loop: CASSVSGGAERGLFLYNEQFF. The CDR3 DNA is TGTGCCAGCAGCGTGAGCGGGGGGGCCGAAAGGGGGCTTTTTTTATACAATGAGCAGTTCTTC.

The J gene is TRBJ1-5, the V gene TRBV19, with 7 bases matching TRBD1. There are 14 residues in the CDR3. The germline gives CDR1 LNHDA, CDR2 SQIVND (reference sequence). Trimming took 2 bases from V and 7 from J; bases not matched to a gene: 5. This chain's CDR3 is CASSITGDRQPQHF. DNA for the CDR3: TGTGCCAGTAGTATAACAGGGGATCGGCAGCCCCAGCATTTT.